This T cell receptor (beta chain) came from a study of cytomegalovirus exposure and HLA in healthy donors. The PCR contained 60 Vbeta and 13 Jbeta primers. Data came from immunoSEQ multiplex PCR; TCRdb stores just in-frame clones and leaves some out. Its clone listing holds about 72,000 clones. A remark on this clone: The sample has other DNA sequences that encode this CDR3 too.

The CDR3 runs 15 residues. The germline V gene has CDR1 MNHNS and CDR2 SASEGT. V shed 2 bases, J shed 4 bases, and the junction held 2 bases outside the gene matches. The V gene is TRBV6-1, the J gene TRBJ2-3, with 11 bases that match TRBD2. Sequencing was carried out using PBMCs. The receptor was isolated from a woman aged 35 to 49 in good health and CMV-seropositive. Here the CDR3 reads CASSELAGGPDTQYF. In DNA, the CDR3 is TGTGCCAGCAGTGAATTAGCGGGAGGGCCAGATACGCAGTATTTT.